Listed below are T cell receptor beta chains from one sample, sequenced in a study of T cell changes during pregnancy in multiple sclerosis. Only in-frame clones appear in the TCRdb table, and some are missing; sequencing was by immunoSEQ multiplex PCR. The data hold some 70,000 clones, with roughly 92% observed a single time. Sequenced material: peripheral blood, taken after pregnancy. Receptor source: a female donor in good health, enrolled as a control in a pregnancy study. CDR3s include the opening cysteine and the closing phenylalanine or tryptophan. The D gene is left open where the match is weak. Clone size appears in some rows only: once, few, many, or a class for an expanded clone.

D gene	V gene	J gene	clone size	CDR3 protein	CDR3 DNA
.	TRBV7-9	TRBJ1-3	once	CASSIQQSSGNTIYF	TGTGCCAGCAGCATCCAACAGAGCTCTGGAAACACCATATATTTT
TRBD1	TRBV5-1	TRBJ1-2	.	CASSPGQASYGYTF	TGCGCCAGCAGCCCGGGACAGGCCAGCTATGGCTACACCTTC
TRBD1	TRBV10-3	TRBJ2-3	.	CAISNRDRDNTDTQYF	TGTGCCATCAGCAACCGGGACAGGGATAACACAGATACGCAGTATTTT
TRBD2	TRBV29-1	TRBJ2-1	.	CSTQGLAVDNEQFF	TGCAGCACCCAGGGACTAGCGGTGGACAATGAGCAGTTCTTC
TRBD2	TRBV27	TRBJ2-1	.	CASSQTSGYNEQFF	TGTGCCTCCAGTCAGACTAGCGGATACAATGAGCAGTTCTTC
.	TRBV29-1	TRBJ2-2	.	CSVGTGGPGELFF	TGCAGCGTTGGTACCGGCGGTCCCGGGGAGCTGTTTTTT
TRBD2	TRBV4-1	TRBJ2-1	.	CASSQGLAGGPGNEQFF	TGCGCCAGCAGCCAAGGACTAGCGGGGGGGCCGGGCAATGAGCAGTTCTTC
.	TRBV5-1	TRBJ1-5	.	CASSPQGNNQPQHF	TGCGCCAGCAGCCCGCAGGGGAACAATCAGCCCCAGCATTTT
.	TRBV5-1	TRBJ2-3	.	CASSLTGTQSTDTQYF	TGCGCCAGCAGCTTGACCGGGACACAGAGCACAGATACGCAGTATTTT
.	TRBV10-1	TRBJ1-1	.	CASSLTGNTEAFF	TGCGCCAGCAGCTTGACAGGGAACACTGAAGCTTTCTTT
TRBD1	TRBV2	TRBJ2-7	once	CASSFQGAREQYF	TGTGCCAGCAGTTTTCAGGGGGCGCGTGAGCAGTACTTC
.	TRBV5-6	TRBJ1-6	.	CASSRGSPLHF	TGTGCCAGCAGCAGGGGCTCACCCCTCCACTTT